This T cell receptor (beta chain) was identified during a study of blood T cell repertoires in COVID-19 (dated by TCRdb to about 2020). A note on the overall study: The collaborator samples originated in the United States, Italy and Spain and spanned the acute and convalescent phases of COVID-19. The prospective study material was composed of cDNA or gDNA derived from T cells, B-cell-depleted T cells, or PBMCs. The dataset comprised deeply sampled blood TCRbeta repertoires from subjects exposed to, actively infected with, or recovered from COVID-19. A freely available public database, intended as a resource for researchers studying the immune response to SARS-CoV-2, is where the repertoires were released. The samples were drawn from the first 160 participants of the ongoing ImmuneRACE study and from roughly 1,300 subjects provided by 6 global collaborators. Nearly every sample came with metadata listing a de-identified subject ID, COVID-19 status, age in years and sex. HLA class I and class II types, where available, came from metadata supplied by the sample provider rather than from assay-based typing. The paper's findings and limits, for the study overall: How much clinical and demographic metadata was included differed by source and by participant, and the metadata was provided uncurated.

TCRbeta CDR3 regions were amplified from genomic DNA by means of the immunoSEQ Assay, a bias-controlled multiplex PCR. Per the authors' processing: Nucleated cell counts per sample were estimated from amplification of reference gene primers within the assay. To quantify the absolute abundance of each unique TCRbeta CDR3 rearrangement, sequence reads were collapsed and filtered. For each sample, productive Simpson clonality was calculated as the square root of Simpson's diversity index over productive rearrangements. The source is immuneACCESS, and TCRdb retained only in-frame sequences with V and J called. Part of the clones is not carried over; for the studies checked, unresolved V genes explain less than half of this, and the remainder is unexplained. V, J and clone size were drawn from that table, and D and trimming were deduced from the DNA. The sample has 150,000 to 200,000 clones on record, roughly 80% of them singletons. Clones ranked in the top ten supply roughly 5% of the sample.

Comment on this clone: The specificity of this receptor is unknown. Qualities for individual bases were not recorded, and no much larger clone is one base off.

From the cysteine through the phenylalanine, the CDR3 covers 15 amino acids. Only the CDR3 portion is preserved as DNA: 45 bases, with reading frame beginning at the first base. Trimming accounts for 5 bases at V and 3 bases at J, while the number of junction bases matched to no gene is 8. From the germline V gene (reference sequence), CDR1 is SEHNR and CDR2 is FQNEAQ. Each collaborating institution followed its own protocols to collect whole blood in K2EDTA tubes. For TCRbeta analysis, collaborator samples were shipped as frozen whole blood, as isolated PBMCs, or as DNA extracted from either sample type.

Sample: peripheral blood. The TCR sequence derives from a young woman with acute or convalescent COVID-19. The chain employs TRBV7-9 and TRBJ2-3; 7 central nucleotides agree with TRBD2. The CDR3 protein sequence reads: CASSPQRGLTDTQYF. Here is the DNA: TGTGCCAGCAGCCCGCAGCGGGGATTAACAGATACGCAGTATTTT.